This section outlines one T cell receptor beta chain sequence together with its context. This sample was taken from a study of blood T cell repertoires in COVID-19. Study-level information: Donors in the United States, Italy and Spain gave samples during acute or convalescent COVID-19.

Study processing details: Reference gene primer amplification in the assay estimated nucleated cell counts. Here immunoSEQ multiplex PCR was the method, and the copy in TCRdb shows in-frame clones only, minus some. The DNA gave D and trimming, while V, J and clone size come from that table. The data hold 200,000 to 250,000 clones, with about 90% observed a single time. Per the germline V gene, CDR1 is LNHDA and CDR2 is SQIVND (reference sequence). CDR3 length: 16 amino acids. V dropped 0 bases and J dropped 9; count of bases not matched to a gene: 8. Adults between about 18 and 89 years of age took part from about 24 US areas. Each recovered donor of Cohort 3 presented with two negative PCRs, clearance, or symptom resolution.

The sequenced sample consisted of PBMCs or T cells enriched from blood (not recorded which). The chain has TRBV19 and TRBJ2-1, with 10 bases fitting TRBD2. This receptor was taken from a man under 40 who had recovered from COVID-19. In DNA form, the CDR3 reads TGTGCCAGTAGTATAGATCGTCCTAGCGGGGGCGGTGAGCAGTTCTTC. Amino acids: CASSIDRPSGGGEQFF.